This entry concerns a single TCR beta chain. Antigen unknown. The germline gives CDR1 MNHEY, CDR2 SMNVEV (reference sequence). Unmatched junction bases numbered 6, after V lost 2 bases and J lost 0 bases. The CDR3 is 17 residues long. These data come from a study of cytomegalovirus exposure and HLA in healthy donors. Study-level points and caveats: TCR beta chains numbering under 200 were designated cytomegalovirus-associated. Subsequent analysis revealed that first-cohort TCR clusters tended to co-occur in the 130 or so validation repertoires.

Generated by immunoSEQ multiplex PCR, the TCRdb table keeps only in-frame clones and is missing some. Among some 49,000 clones listed, 94% were seen once. These donors were members of the approximately 110-subject validation cohort, a group separate from the roughly 670-subject first cohort. This receptor was obtained from a young woman in good health and CMV-seropositive. The V and J genes are TRBV27 and TRBJ2-1, with TRBD2 matching 8 bases. Sample: PBMCs. Here the CDR3 DNA reads TGTGCCAGCAGTTTACTTCTCGGGAGGGACTCCTACAATGAGCAGTTCTTC. This sequence encodes CASSLLLGRDSYNEQFF.